The sequence of this T cell receptor (beta chain) was determined in a study of blood T cells in healthy people across ages. Combining a sample-barcoded 5' primer with a J-beta primer mix, a second PCR ran for 7 to 11 cycles. MiXCR was run by TCRdb on the 5' RACE reads, yielding one entry per CDR3 protein. This sample carries roughly 500,000 distinct CDR3 sequences, less than 25% of them seen once, and the ten largest clones take 8.5% to 9.5%. V lost 4 bases, J lost 0 bases, and 4 bases stayed unmatched. The CDR3 length is 16 residues. CDR1 is SQVTM, CDR2 ANQGSEA, per germline. The same data also contributed to another study, on T cells of mothers and their children.

This rearrangement joins TRBV29-1 to TRBJ2-2; 11 nucleotides line up with TRBD2. This TCR was recovered from a boy aged 5 to 17 in good health. The specimen sequenced was blood. The CDR3 loop reads CSVVPSGGTNTGELFF. CDR3 sequence (DNA): TGCAGCGTTGTGCCTAGCGGGGGGACGAACACCGGGGAGCTGTTTTTT.